This record concerns one T cell receptor (beta chain) sequence. Its antigen is still unknown. Template material for amplifying TCR beta CDR3 regions consisted of RNA transcripts. The HTBI primer set served for first-round RT-PCR of the TCR CDR3. TCRdb re-called the multiplex PCR reads through MiXCR, storing one row per CDR3 protein. The profile shows 310,000 or so distinct CDR3 sequences, over 15% of them singletons. The data derive from a study of T cells in Graves' hyperthyroidism and ophthalmopathy. Study-wide results and caveats: Expanded thyroid clonotypes (above 0.001) were mostly also found in blood.

After removal of 5 bases from V and 7 bases from J, the junction contained 4 bases not matched to a gene. Germline V gives CDR1 SGHTA, CDR2 FQGTGA. The CDR3 contains 14 residues. Inclusion characteristics of ophthalmopathy patients comprised a Clinical Activity Score of at least 3, a NOSPECS grade of at least 4, and duration under 3 months. Clinical symptoms, serum thyroxine and TRAb, thyroid ultrasound and orbital computed tomography together formed the diagnostic basis. The TCR was taken from a woman aged 60-75 years with Graves' ophthalmopathy. The chain links TRBV7-3 to TRBJ2-2; 10 nucleotides line up with TRBD1. The sequenced material came from blood. The CDR3 DNA reads TGTGCCAGCAGCGGACAGGGGGGGATCGGGGAGCTGTTTTTT. Its translation: CASSGQGGIGELFF.